This T cell receptor beta chain was captured in a study of cytomegalovirus exposure and HLA in healthy donors. Background on the study: HLA-typed donors were the source of about 85 million unique TCRs held in an early data release. Within the Caucasian-associated ancestry cluster were more than 75% of the roughly 360 genotyped donors.

Findings of the study overall: CMV serostatus was the sole immune exposure data available. V- and J-gene trimming of TCR beta was linked (in a later analysis) to a missense DCLRE1C variant.

Between the trimmed V and J ends, which lost 0 bases and 3 bases, there was a span of 3 bases. The germline V gene encodes CDR1 MNHNS and CDR2 SASEGT. The CDR3 sequence is 12 residues long. The primer mix had 60 Vbeta and 13 Jbeta primers. Method: immunoSEQ multiplex PCR; TCRdb's copy keeps in-frame clones and lacks some. This repertoire shows just over 80,000 clones, 78% found once; its top ten account for 5.5% to 7%. Details on this clone: Its target is unknown. Other DNA sequences of this sample code for an identical CDR3.

The rearrangement links TRBV6-1 to TRBJ2-7, with no clear D. This sequence originates from a man aged 18 to 30 in good health and CMV-seropositive. Sequencing was carried out using PBMCs. This chain's CDR3 is CASSEAYYEQYF. The DNA for the CDR3 is TGTGCCAGCAGTGAAGCGTACTACGAGCAGTACTTC.